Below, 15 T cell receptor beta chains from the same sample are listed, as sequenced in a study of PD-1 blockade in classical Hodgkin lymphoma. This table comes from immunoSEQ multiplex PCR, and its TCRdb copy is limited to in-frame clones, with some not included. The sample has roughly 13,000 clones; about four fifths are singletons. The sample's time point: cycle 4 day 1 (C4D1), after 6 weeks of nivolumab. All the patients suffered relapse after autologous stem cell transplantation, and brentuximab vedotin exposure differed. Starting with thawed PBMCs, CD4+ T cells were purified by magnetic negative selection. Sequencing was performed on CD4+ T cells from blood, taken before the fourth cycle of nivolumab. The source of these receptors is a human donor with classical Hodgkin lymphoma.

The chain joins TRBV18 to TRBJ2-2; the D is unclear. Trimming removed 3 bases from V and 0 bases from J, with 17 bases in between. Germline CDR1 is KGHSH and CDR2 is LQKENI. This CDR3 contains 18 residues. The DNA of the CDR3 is TGTGCCAGCTCACCGACCCCATCTTTCTCGACGAACACCGGGGAGCTGTTTTTT. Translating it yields CASSPTPSFSTNTGELFF.

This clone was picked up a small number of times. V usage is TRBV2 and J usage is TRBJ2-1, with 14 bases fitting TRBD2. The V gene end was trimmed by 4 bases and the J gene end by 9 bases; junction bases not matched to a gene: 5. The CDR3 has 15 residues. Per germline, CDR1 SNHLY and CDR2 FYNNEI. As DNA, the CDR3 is TGTGCCAGCAGTGGACTAGCGGGGGGGCCAGTTGAGCAGTTCTTC. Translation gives CASSGLAGGPVEQFF.

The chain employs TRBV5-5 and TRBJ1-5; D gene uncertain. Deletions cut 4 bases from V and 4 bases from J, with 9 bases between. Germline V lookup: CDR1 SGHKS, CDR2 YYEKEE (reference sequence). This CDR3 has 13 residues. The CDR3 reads CASSPGSNQPQHF. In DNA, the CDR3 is TGTGCCAGCAGCCCGGGGAGTAATCAGCCCCAGCATTTT.

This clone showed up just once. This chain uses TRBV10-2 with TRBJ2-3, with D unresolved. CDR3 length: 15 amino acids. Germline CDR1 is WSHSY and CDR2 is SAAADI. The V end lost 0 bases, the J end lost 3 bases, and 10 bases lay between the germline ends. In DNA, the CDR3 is TGCGCCAGCAGTGAGTCGGTAGTGCGGACAGATACGCAGTATTTT. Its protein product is CASSESVVRTDTQYF.

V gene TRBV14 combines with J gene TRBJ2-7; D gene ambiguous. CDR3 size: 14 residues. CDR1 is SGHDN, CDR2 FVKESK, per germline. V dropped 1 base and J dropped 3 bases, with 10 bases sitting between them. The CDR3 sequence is CASSQVHGFYEQYF. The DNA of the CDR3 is TGTGCCAGCAGCCAAGTGCATGGATTCTACGAGCAGTACTTC.

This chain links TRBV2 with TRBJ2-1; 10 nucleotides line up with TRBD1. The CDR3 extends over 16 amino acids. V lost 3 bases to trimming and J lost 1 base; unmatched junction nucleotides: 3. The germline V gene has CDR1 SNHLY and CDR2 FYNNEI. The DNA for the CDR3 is TGTGCCAGCAGTGAGGGGACAGGGGAATCCTACAATGAGCAGTTCTTC. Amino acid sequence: CASSEGTGESYNEQFF.

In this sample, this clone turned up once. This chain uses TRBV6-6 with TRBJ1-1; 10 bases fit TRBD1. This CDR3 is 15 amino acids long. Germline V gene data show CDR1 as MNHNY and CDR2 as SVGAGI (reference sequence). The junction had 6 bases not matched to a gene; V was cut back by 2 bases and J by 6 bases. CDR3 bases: TGTGCCAGCAGTTACCCCGGGACAGGGGTTCCTGAAGCTTTCTTT. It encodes CASSYPGTGVPEAFF.

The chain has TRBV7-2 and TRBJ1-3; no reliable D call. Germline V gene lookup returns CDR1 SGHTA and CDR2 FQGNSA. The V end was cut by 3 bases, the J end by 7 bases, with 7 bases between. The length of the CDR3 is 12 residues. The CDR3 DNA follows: TGTGCCAGCAGCTTTGGAATTAACACCATATATTTT. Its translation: CASSFGINTIYF.

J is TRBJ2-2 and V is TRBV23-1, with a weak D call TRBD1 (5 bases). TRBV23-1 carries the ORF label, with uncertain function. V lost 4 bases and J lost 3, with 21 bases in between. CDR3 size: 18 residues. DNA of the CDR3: TGCGCCAGCAGTCCCCTCTTAGACAGTAATGGAGACACCGGGGAGCTGTTTTTT. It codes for CASSPLLDSNGDTGELFF.

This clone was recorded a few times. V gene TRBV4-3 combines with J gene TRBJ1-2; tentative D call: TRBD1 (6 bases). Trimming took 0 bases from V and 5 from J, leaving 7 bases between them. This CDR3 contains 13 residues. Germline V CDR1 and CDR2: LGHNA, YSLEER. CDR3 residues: CASSQDRGYGYTF. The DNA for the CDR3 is TGCGCCAGCAGCCAAGACAGGGGTTATGGCTACACCTTC.

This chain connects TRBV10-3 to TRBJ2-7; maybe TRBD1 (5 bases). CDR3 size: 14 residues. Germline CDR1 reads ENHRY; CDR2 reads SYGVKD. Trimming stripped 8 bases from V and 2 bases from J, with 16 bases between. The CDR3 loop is CAIETYRRTYEQYF. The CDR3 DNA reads TGTGCCATCGAGACGTACAGGCGAACCTACGAGCAGTACTTC.

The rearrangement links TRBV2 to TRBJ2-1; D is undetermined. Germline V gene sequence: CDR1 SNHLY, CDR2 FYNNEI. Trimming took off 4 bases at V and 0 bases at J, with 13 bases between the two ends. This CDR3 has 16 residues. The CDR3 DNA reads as TGTGCCAGCAGTGTGGAAAGGCCGAGCTCCTACAATGAGCAGTTCTTC. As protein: CASSVERPSSYNEQFF.

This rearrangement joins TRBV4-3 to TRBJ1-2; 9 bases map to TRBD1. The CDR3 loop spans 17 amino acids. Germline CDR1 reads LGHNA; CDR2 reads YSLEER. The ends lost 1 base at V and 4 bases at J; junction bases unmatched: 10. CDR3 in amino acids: CASSQVTGTGQIYGYTF. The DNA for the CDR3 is TGCGCCAGCAGCCAAGTAACCGGGACAGGGCAAATCTATGGCTACACCTTC.

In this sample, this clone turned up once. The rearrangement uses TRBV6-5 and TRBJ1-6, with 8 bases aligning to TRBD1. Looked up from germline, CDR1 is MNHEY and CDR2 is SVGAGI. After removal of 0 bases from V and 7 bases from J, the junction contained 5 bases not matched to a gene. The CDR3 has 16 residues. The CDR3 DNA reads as TGTGCCAGCAGTTACTCGAGGGACAGGATCAATTCACCCCTCCACTTT. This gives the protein CASSYSRDRINSPLHF.

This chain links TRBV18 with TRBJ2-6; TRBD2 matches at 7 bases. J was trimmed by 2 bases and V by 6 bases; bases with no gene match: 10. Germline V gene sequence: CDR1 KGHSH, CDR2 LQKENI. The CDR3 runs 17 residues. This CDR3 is CASSLLLTSTGANVLTF. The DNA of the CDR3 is TGTGCCAGCTCCCTCCTATTGACTAGCACTGGGGCCAACGTCCTGACTTTC.